This T cell receptor (beta chain) was sequenced for a study of metastatic and nonmetastatic thyroid tumors. Study details: Where malignant and benign thyroid patients were concerned, repertoires were compared across blood and tumor or nodule tissue.

Authors' processing steps: Variation in CDR3 across clinicopathological groups served as the basis for constructing a distant-metastasis classifier in papillary thyroid cancer. TCRdb called clones again from the PCR reads with MiXCR. TCRdb assigned the V and J calls; the authors' analysis was not used. The repertoire has approximately 84,000 clones, 15% of them found once; the top ten carry 3.6%. CDR1 and CDR2 (germline): SNHLY, FYNNEI. V dropped 4 bases and J dropped 8 bases, with 11 bases sitting between them. The CDR3 is 13 amino acids. Points from the study as a whole: Patients with malignant thyroid tumors reportedly had significantly higher TCR beta diversity than those with benign nodules, in blood and tumor.

This clone appeared many times. The antigen remains unidentified. Among the patients, none had received any treatment before thyroid surgery. The chain joins TRBV2 to TRBJ2-2; no firm D call. Sequences were obtained from blood. This receptor was identified in a female donor with papillary thyroid cancer or a benign thyroid nodule (not recorded which). Some clones in this sample may be carry-over from other donors' samples. CDR3 bases: TGTGCCAGCAGTGCCTCTAATGGGGGGGAGCTGTTTTTT. This sequence encodes CASSASNGGELFF.